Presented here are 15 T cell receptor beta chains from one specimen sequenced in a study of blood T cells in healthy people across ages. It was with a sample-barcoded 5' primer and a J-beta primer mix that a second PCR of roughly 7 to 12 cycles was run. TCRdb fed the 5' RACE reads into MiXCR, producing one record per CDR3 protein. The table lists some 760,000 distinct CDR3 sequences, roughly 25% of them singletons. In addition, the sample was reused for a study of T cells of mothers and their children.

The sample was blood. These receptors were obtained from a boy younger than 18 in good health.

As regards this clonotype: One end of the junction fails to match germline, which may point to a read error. The CDR3 spells CASSPSLSQHQHF. The CDR3 DNA is TGTGCCAGCAGCCCCAGTCTGTCCCAGCACCAGCATTTT. The chain combines TRBV7-6 with TRBJ1-5; D is unresolved. The CDR3 runs 13 residues. Per the germline V gene, CDR1 is SGHVS and CDR2 is FNYEAQ.

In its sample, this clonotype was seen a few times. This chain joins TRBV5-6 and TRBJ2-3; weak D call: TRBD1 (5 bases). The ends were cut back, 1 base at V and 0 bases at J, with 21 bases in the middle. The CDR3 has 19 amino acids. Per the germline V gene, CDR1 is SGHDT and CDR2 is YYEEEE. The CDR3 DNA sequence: TGTGCCAGCAGCTTGAGGGGATCGCTTTTTACCCATAGCACAGATACGCAGTATTTT. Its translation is CASSLRGSLFTHSTDTQYF.

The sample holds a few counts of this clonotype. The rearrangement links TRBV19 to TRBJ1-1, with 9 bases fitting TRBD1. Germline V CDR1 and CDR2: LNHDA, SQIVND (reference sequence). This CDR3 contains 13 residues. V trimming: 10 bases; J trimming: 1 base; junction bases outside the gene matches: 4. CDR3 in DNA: TGTGCCACCCAGGACAGGGGGAACACTGAAGCTTTCTTT. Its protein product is CATQDRGNTEAFF.

In DNA form, the CDR3 reads TGTGCCAGCAGCTTAGTGGTCAGGGGTGGAGAGCAGTACTTC. Translation: CASSLVVRGGEQYF. The J gene is TRBJ2-1, the V gene TRBV7-9; a weak D match, TRBD1 (6 bases). With the DNA end fitting TRBJ2-7 better, the J assignment may be wrong. This CDR3 comprises 14 residues. Germline V gives CDR1 SEHNR, CDR2 FQNEAQ (reference sequence).

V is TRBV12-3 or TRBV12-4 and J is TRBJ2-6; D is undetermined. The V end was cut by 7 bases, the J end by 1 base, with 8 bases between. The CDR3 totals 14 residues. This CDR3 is CASTANSGANVLTF. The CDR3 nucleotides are TGTGCCAGCACTGCGAATTCTGGGGCCAACGTCCTGACTTTC.

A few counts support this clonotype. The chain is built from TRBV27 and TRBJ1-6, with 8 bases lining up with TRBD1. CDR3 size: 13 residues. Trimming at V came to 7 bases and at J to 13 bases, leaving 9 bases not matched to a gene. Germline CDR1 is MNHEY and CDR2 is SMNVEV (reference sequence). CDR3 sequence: CASTLDRAGPLHF. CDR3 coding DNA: TGTGCCAGCACCCTGGACAGGGCAGGGCCCCTCCACTTT.

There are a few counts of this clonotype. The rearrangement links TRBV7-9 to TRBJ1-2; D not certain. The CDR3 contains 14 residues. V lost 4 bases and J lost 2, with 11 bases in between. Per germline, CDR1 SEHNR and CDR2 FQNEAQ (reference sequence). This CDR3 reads CASSYASQNYGYTF. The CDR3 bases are TGTGCCAGCAGCTATGCATCCCAGAACTATGGCTACACCTTC.

Here the CDR3 DNA reads TGTGCCAGCAGCCCGGTACTAGCGGGAGGGCGACAAGAGACCCAGTACTTC. It encodes CASSPVLAGGRQETQYF. V usage is TRBV3-1 and J usage is TRBJ2-5; TRBD2 matches at 13 bases. V dropped 4 bases and J dropped 2; count of bases not matched to a gene: 7. The CDR3 is 17 amino acids. Germline CDR1 and CDR2: LGHDT and YNNKEL (reference sequence).

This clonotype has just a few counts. The CDR3 DNA follows: TGTGCCAGCAGCTTGGTTCTCCGGGGAAAGACTAACTATGGCTACACCTTC. Protein sequence: CASSLVLRGKTNYGYTF. The genes are TRBV5-5 and TRBJ1-2, with no clear D. Between the trimmed V and J ends, which lost 0 bases and 0 bases, there was a span of 15 bases. There are 17 residues in the CDR3. From germline, CDR1 is SGHKS and CDR2 YYEKEE (reference sequence).

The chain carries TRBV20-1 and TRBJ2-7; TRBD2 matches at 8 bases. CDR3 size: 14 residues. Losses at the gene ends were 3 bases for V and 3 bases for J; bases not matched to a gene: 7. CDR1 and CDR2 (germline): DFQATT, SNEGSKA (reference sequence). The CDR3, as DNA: TGCAGTGCTAGTTCTAGCGGGCGGAGCTACGAGCAGTACTTC. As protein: CSASSSGRSYEQYF.

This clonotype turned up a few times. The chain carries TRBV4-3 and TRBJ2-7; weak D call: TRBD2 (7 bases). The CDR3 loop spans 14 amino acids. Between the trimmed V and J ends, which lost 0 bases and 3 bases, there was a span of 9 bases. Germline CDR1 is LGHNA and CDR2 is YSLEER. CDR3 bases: TGCGCCAGCAGCCAAGAGGGGGGGCTCTACGAGCAGTACTTC. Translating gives CASSQEGGLYEQYF.

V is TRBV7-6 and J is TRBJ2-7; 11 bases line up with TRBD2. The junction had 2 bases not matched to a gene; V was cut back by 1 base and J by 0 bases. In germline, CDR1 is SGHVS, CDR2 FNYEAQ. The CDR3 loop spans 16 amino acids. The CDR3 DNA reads TGTGCCAGCAGCTTAGGACTAGCGGGGACCTCCTACGAGCAGTACTTC. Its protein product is CASSLGLAGTSYEQYF.

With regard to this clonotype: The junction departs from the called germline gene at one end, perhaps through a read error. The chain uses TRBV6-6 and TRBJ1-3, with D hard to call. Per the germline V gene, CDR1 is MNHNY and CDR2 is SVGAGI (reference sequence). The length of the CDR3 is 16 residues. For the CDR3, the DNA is TGTGCCAGCAGTTACTCGAACGGAAACTCTAGAAACACCATATATTTT. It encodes CASSYSNGNSRNTIYF.

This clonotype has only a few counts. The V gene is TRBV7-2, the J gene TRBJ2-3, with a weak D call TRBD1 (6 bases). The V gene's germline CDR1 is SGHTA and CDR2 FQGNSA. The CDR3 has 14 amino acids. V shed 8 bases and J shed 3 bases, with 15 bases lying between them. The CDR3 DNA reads TGTGCCAGCGTCCCGGGACACAGGACAGATACGCAGTATTTT. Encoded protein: CASVPGHRTDTQYF.

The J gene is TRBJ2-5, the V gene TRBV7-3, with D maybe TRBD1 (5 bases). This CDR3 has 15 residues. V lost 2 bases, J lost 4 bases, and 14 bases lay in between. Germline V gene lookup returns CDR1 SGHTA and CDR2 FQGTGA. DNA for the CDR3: TGTGCCAGCAGCTTATTATCAGGGATGGGAGAGACCCAGTACTTC. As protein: CASSLLSGMGETQYF.